The source of this T cell receptor beta chain is a study of TET2 disruption in CD19-targeted CAR T cells (dated 2018 in TCRdb). Some background on the complete study: No additional inclusion criteria were applied, and the number of samples was determined by the original clinical trial design and by sample availability. The full study reports these points: Conclusions about the patient's CAR T cells rested on extensive analysis of a single subject.

Taken with the paper, the label for treatment or condition translates to: autologous CTL019 cells: CD19 CAR with 4-1BB and CD3 zeta domains. TCR zeta and 4-1BB costimulatory signaling domains were incorporated into the CD19 CAR. T cells for CTL019 manufacturing were collected from peripheral blood by means of leukapheresis. The DNeasy Blood and Tissue Kit was used to extract genomic DNA from pre-infusion T cells, peripheral blood, or sorted post-infusion T cells. Deep sequencing of the TCR beta chain was done using the immunoSEQ assay. As for the original processing: Only productive TCR beta rearrangements went into calculating clonotype frequencies. TCRdb re-hosts the immuneACCESS table, in-frame sequences only. Its copies lack some clones; in the studies checked, an unresolved V gene accounts for under half of them, and the cause for the rest is not known. V, J and clone size were drawn from that table, and D and trimming were deduced from the DNA. The record for this sample contains around 27,000 clones. 1.5% to 2% of the sample is held by the ten biggest clonotypes.

Counted from cysteine to phenylalanine, this CDR3 has 15 amino acids. Only the CDR3 bases that were read are kept: 36 of them, in frame from base 1. Via the germline V gene, CDR1 is LGHNA and CDR2 YNFKEQ. Of note for this clone: No cognate antigen has been identified for it. One junction end does not reproduce the germline sequence, and a read error may be involved. The read ends 3 residues early relative to the CDR3; the germline J gene fills the gap.

The rearranged segments are TRBV4-2 and TRBJ2-4; TRBD2 agrees with 7 junctional bases. The origin of this receptor is a man aged 65 to 85 with chronic lymphocytic leukemia. Specimen: CD8- CAR+ T cells sorted from cultured blood T cells, collected for CD19 CAR T cell therapy. The cell subset or site label of this sample denotes: CD8-negative CAR-positive T cells from the infusion product. CDR3 bases read: TGCGCCAGCAGCCTGTCCGGACTAGAGGGAGAGACT. This translates into CASSLSGLEGET. The CDR3 as a whole reads CASSLSGLEGETQYF.